This passage covers 28 T cell receptor beta chains from one sample sequenced in a study of T cell responses to AZD1222 COVID-19 vaccine. Sequencing was performed with immunoSEQ multiplex PCR; in TCRdb, only in-frame clones are kept and a portion is missing. The repertoire holds about 100,000 clones, with about 86% as singletons. Sequencing used peripheral blood, obtained on day 0 of AZD1222 vaccination. The source of these receptors is an adult in good health.

The rearrangement links TRBV2 to TRBJ2-1; no definite D call. From germline, CDR1 is SNHLY and CDR2 FYNNEI. This CDR3 spans 14 amino acids. Trimming took 1 base from V and 1 from J, leaving 5 bases between them. The CDR3 nucleotides read TGTGCCAGCAGTGAAGGATTATCCTACAATGAGCAGTTCTTC. The encoded protein is CASSEGLSYNEQFF.

Only one count was recorded for this clone. The junction departs from germline at one end; a sequencing error may be responsible. Here the CDR3 reads CASSIATSGTSGTQYF. The CDR3 coding sequence is TGTGCCAGCAGCATAGCTACTAGCGGGACGTCAGGGACCCAGTACTTC. The chain carries TRBV7-8 and TRBJ2-5; TRBD2 matches 10 bases. Per germline, CDR1 SGHVS and CDR2 FQNEAQ. The CDR3 length is 16 residues.

The chain couples TRBV18 to TRBJ2-1; a weak D match, TRBD2 (5 bases). Trimming removed 0 bases at V and 3 bases at J, with 12 bases between. The germline CDR1 and CDR2 sequences are KGHSH and LQKENI. This CDR3 has 16 amino acids. This chain's CDR3 is CASSPPSGSRYNEQFF. CDR3 sequence (DNA): TGTGCCAGCTCACCACCAAGCGGCTCCCGCTACAATGAGCAGTTCTTC.

This clone turned up a few times. V and J are TRBV30 and TRBJ1-1; D call uncertain. Germline-derived CDR1 and CDR2 are GTSNPN and SVGIG (reference sequence). Trimming took off 2 bases at V and 0 bases at J, with 7 bases between the two ends. This CDR3 is built from 13 residues. CDR3 loop: CAWSRNMNTEAFF. CDR3 bases: TGTGCCTGGAGTCGGAATATGAACACTGAAGCTTTCTTT.

The rearrangement joins TRBV4-1 to TRBJ1-1; D is perhaps TRBD1 (6 bases). Germline V CDR1 and CDR2: MGHRA, YSYEKL. The CDR3 runs 16 residues. Trimming removed 6 bases at V and 1 base at J, with 18 bases between. The CDR3 DNA is TGCGCCAGCAGTCACAACCTCGGGACAAAGAACACTGAAGCTTTCTTT. Translated, it gives CASSHNLGTKNTEAFF.

This chain connects TRBV19 to TRBJ2-2; D gene uncertain. Germline CDR1 is LNHDA and CDR2 is SQIVND (reference sequence). The length of the CDR3 is 17 residues. V was trimmed by 0 bases and J by 0 bases, leaving 11 bases between them. CDR3 sequence: CASSIEGRWTNTGELFF. The DNA for the CDR3 is TGTGCCAGTAGTATAGAGGGAAGATGGACGAACACCGGGGAGCTGTTTTTT.

This clone has only one observation. The CDR3 loop is CASSRTDTQYF. The CDR3 region has the DNA TGTGCCAGCAGCCGAACAGATACGCAGTATTTT. This chain joins TRBV28 and TRBJ2-3; D uncertain. The germline CDR1 and CDR2 sequences are MDHEN and SYDVKM. CDR3 length: 11 residues. The germline V and J ends were trimmed by 6 bases and 3 bases, with 4 bases remaining between them.

The rearrangement uses TRBV7-3 and TRBJ1-1, with D possibly TRBD1 on 5 matching bases. The CDR3 is 13 amino acids. Germline-derived CDR1 and CDR2 are SGHTA and FQGTGA. V was shortened by 0 bases and J by 9 bases, with 11 bases between the two germline ends. The CDR3 sequence: CASSLTRQGKAFF. The CDR3 DNA reads as TGTGCCAGCAGCTTAACGAGGCAGGGAAAAGCTTTCTTT. The full variable domain, rest sourced from reference TRBV7-3 and TRBJ1-1, is GAGVSQTPSNKVTEKGKYVELRCDPISGHTALYWYRQSLGQGPEFLIYFQGTGAADDSGLPNDRFFAVRPEGSVSTLKIQRTERGDSAVYLCASSLTRQGKAFFGQGTRLTVV.

The CDR3 reads CASSPQGMNTEAFF. The CDR3 DNA sequence: TGTGCCAGCAGTCCACAGGGGATGAACACTGAAGCTTTCTTT. The chain recombines TRBV6-6 with TRBJ1-1, with 7 bases aligning to TRBD1. V was clipped by 5 bases and J by 0 bases; unmatched bases: 3. This CDR3 region has 14 residues. Germline CDR1 is MNHNY and CDR2 is SVGAGI (reference sequence).

This rearrangement joins TRBV5-4 to TRBJ2-2, with TRBD1 as a possible D gene (5 bases). This CDR3 comprises 13 residues. Per the germline V gene, CDR1 is SGHNT and CDR2 is YYREEE (reference sequence). V was shortened by 3 bases and J by 7 bases, with 10 bases between the two germline ends. CDR3 nucleotide sequence: TGTGCCAGCAGCTGGACAACGATCGGGGAGCTGTTTTTT. Protein sequence: CASSWTTIGELFF.

This chain connects TRBV6-5 to TRBJ2-3; D is tentatively TRBD1 or TRBD2 (5 bases each). Germline-derived CDR1 and CDR2 are MNHEY and SVGAGI. CDR3 size: 13 residues. V lost 4 bases, J lost 5 bases, and 10 bases lay in between. The DNA of the CDR3 is TGTGCCAGCAGTTTGCCGGGACGAGATACGCAGTATTTT. It specifies CASSLPGRDTQYF.

The rearrangement joins TRBV14 to TRBJ2-1; 8 bases line up with TRBD2. Per the germline V gene, CDR1 is SGHDN and CDR2 is FVKESK. Losses at the gene ends were 4 bases for V and 7 bases for J; bases not matched to a gene: 12. The CDR3 is 16 amino acids. This CDR3 is CASSPLGAGVRNEQFF. The CDR3 coding sequence is TGTGCCAGCAGCCCCCTTGGAGCGGGAGTACGGAATGAGCAGTTCTTC. Full variable domain (outside the CDR3, taken from reference TRBV14 and TRBJ2-1): EAGVTQFPSHSVIEKGQTVTLRCDPISGHDNLYWYRRVMGKEIKFLLHFVKESKQDESGMPNNRFLAERTGGTYSTLKVQPAELEDSGVYFCASSPLGAGVRNEQFFGPGTRLTVL.

The chain recombines TRBV18 with TRBJ2-7, with D possibly called TRBD1 or TRBD2 (5 bases each). From germline, CDR1 is KGHSH and CDR2 LQKENI. The CDR3 has 15 amino acids. V was cut by 3 bases and J by 0 bases, with 12 bases left in between. CDR3 sequence reads: CASSPTTGGSYEQYF. Here the CDR3 DNA reads TGTGCCAGCTCACCTACAACTGGGGGCTCCTACGAGCAGTACTTC.

This clone was seen a handful of times. This chain uses TRBV7-3 with TRBJ1-6; tentative D call: TRBD1 (6 bases). CDR1 and CDR2 (germline): SGHTA, FQGTGA. The V end lost 5 bases, the J end lost 7 bases, and 15 bases lay between the germline ends. The CDR3 is made up of 15 amino acids. The CDR3 protein is CASSAQGGNNSPLHF. CDR3 coding DNA: TGTGCCAGCAGCGCACAGGGAGGGAACAATTCACCCCTCCACTTT.

The J gene is TRBJ1-2, the V gene TRBV5-6; D is unresolved. Germline values: CDR1 SGHDT, CDR2 YYEEEE. The CDR3 is 13 residues long. V lost 2 bases, J lost 6 bases, and 11 bases lay in between. The DNA of the CDR3 is TGTGCCAGCAGCTTAGCGAATGGTGATGGCTACACCTTC. This translates into CASSLANGDGYTF.

This chain links TRBV30 with TRBJ2-7; 8 nucleotides agree with TRBD2. The V gene end was trimmed by 7 bases and the J gene end by 3 bases; junction bases not matched to a gene: 8. The CDR3 covers 13 residues. Germline values: CDR1 GTSNPN, CDR2 SVGIG (reference sequence). In DNA, the CDR3 is TGTGCCTTGGAGCGGGAGAGGCTCTACGAGCAGTACTTC. It codes for CALERERLYEQYF.

This chain connects TRBV4-1 to TRBJ1-1, with D possibly being TRBD1 (6 bases). There are 13 residues in the CDR3. The germline V gene has CDR1 MGHRA and CDR2 YSYEKL. Between the trimmed V and J ends, which lost 0 bases and 6 bases, there was a span of 8 bases. CDR3 DNA: TGCGCCAGCAGCCAAGAGACAGGCGCTGAAGCTTTCTTT. Translation: CASSQETGAEAFF.

This chain joins TRBV13 and TRBJ2-7, with a tentative D call TRBD1 (5 bases). CDR3 length equals 14 residues. Germline V gene lookup returns CDR1 PRHDT and CDR2 FYEKMQ (reference sequence). Trimming took off 5 bases at V and 2 bases at J, with 13 bases between the two ends. The CDR3 DNA sequence: TGTGCCAGCAGCCCTGGACAAGGGGCCTACGAGCAGTACTTC. Its translation: CASSPGQGAYEQYF.

This clone was seen more than once but under ten times. This chain uses TRBV6-5 with TRBJ1-1; D is uncertain. Trimming took 6 bases from V and 7 from J, leaving 12 bases between them. The CDR3 loop spans 12 amino acids. Germline CDR1 is MNHEY and CDR2 is SVGAGI. For the CDR3, the DNA is TGTGCCAGCAGCTTTGGAGCCGGTGAAGCTTTCTTT. It yields the protein CASSFGAGEAFF.

This chain uses TRBV25-1 with TRBJ2-7; 7 nucleotides line up with TRBD1. Trimming at V came to 8 bases and at J to 4 bases, leaving 11 bases not matched to a gene. CDR3 length: 14 residues. Germline V gene lookup returns CDR1 MGHDK and CDR2 SYGVNS. The CDR3 nucleotides read TGTGCCAGCTCCCGCCCGGGACAGACATACGAGCAGTACTTC. It specifies CASSRPGQTYEQYF.

The gene calls are TRBV29-1 and TRBJ1-2, with 9 bases fitting TRBD1. Looked up from germline, CDR1 is SQVTM and CDR2 is ANQGSEA. This CDR3 has 13 residues. Trimming removed 4 bases from V and 8 bases from J; junction bases left unmatched: 8. The CDR3 bases are TGCAGCGTTGCGACAGGGGGAATATTCGGCTACACCTTC. This codes for CSVATGGIFGYTF.

CDR3 DNA sequence: TGTGCCAGCAGCTTGGGCCAGTGGAGCACAGATACGCAGTATTTT. Its protein is CASSLGQWSTDTQYF. This chain uses TRBV5-8 with TRBJ2-3, with D uncertain. Germline CDR1 reads SGHTS; CDR2 reads YDEGEE. CDR3 length equals 15 residues. Trimming removed 0 bases from V and 0 bases from J, with 8 bases in between.

J is TRBJ1-2 and V is TRBV6-2 or TRBV6-3, with D perhaps TRBD1 (5 bases). The CDR3 has 17 residues. Germline loops: CDR1 MNHEY, CDR2 SVGEGT. V shed 0 bases and J shed 0 bases, with 14 bases lying between them. DNA of the CDR3: TGTGCCAGCAGTTACTCGCCCGGGGAGGGACCTAACTATGGCTACACCTTC. It yields the protein CASSYSPGEGPNYGYTF.

The sample holds one count of this clone. The chain employs TRBV7-9 and TRBJ1-4; TRBD1 is a possible D gene (5 bases). V lost 5 bases to trimming and J lost 2 bases, with 15 bases between them. CDR1 and CDR2 (germline): SEHNR, FQNEAQ (reference sequence). There are 16 residues in the CDR3. CDR3 amino acids: CASSLGTRGTNEKLFF. CDR3 DNA sequence: TGTGCCAGCAGCCTAGGGACCAGAGGTACTAATGAAAAACTGTTTTTT.

The genes are TRBV5-1 and TRBJ1-6; no firm D call. CDR1 and CDR2 (germline): SGHRS, YFSETQ. The CDR3 is made up of 15 amino acids. The ends were cut back, 3 bases at V and 5 bases at J, with 12 bases in the middle. The CDR3 reads CASSSSTENNSPLHF. The DNA for the CDR3 is TGCGCCAGCAGCTCGAGTACAGAAAATAATTCACCCCTCCACTTT.

The chain joins TRBV9 to TRBJ1-2; maybe TRBD1 (5 bases). The CDR3 sequence is 15 residues long. Per germline, CDR1 SGDLS and CDR2 YYNGEE. With 3 bases removed from V and 8 bases from J, the gap between germline ends came to 20 bases. As DNA, the CDR3 is TGTGCCAGCAGCGCTCTGACGGGACCAGGAATGGGCTACACCTTC. It codes for CASSALTGPGMGYTF.

The chain combines TRBV9 with TRBJ2-1; 9 nucleotides agree with TRBD2. The CDR3 is 13 amino acids. J was trimmed by 13 bases and V by 1 base; bases with no gene match: 6. Germline V CDR1 and CDR2: SGDLS, YYNGEE. The DNA for the CDR3 is TGTGCCAGCAGCGTAAGCAATAGCGGGAGTCAGTTCTTC. The encoded protein is CASSVSNSGSQFF.

This clone came up once. The genes are TRBV9 and TRBJ1-1; 7 bases match TRBD1. The junction had 13 bases not matched to a gene; V was cut back by 3 bases and J by 5 bases. There are 16 residues in the CDR3. The germline V gene has CDR1 SGDLS and CDR2 YYNGEE. The CDR3 bases are TGTGCCAGCAGCGCGCAGGGGGGCTGGGATGGAACTGAAGCTTTCTTT. It translates to CASSAQGGWDGTEAFF.